This T cell receptor beta chain was sequenced for a study of Ad26.COV2.S vaccination and SARS-CoV-2 variants. As for the study in general: Once, or twice with 56 days between doses, Ad26.COV2.S was given intramuscularly.

Treatment meaning: around 19 received Ad26.COV2.S at low or high dose, single or two shots; about five received placebo; per-sample allocation not given. Day 63 after the first injection of vaccine or placebo was the sampling time. There are 15 residues in the CDR3. Germline CDR1 SGHRS, CDR2 YFSETQ. Trimming cost V 0 bases and J 0 bases, with 7 bases left between them. Measured with immunoSEQ multiplex PCR; TCRdb has only the in-frame clones, and not every one. The table includes approximately 300,000 clones, 86% detected once. Study-level results: Comparability of non-spike TCR breadth was observed across vaccine and placebo recipients. Quantification of TCR breadth and depth may have yielded underestimates of total T cell responses.

This clone was seen once. Antigen specificity is unknown. This chain connects TRBV5-1 to TRBJ1-3; possibly TRBD1 for D (6 bases). This clonotype originated in a person between 18 and 59 years old who received the Ad26.COV2.S COVID-19 vaccine or a placebo. Sequenced material: peripheral blood, taken in a trial of Ad26.COV2.S vaccine versus placebo. CDR3 amino acids: CASSLGTVSGNTIYF. In DNA form, the CDR3 reads TGCGCCAGCAGCTTGGGGACAGTCTCTGGAAACACCATATATTTT. Looking up the rest from reference TRBV5-1 and TRBJ1-3 gives the full variable domain: KAGVTQTPRYLIKTRGQQVTLSCSPISGHRSVSWYQQTPGQGLQFLFEYFSETQRNKGNFPGRFSGRQFSNSRSEMNVSTLELGDSALYLCASSLGTVSGNTIYFGEGSWLTVV.